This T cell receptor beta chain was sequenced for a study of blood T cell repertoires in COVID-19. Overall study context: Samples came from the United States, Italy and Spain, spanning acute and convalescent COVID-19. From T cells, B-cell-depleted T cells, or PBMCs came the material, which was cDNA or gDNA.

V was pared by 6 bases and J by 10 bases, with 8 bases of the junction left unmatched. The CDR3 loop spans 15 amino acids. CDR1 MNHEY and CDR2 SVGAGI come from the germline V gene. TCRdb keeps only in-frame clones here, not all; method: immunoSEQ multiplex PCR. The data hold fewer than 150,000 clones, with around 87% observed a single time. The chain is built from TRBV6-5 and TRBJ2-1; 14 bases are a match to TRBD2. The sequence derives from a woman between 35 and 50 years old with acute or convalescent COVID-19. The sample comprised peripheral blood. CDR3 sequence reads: CASSPTSGRVREQFF. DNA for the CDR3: TGTGCCAGCAGCCCGACTAGCGGGAGGGTCCGAGAGCAGTTCTTC.